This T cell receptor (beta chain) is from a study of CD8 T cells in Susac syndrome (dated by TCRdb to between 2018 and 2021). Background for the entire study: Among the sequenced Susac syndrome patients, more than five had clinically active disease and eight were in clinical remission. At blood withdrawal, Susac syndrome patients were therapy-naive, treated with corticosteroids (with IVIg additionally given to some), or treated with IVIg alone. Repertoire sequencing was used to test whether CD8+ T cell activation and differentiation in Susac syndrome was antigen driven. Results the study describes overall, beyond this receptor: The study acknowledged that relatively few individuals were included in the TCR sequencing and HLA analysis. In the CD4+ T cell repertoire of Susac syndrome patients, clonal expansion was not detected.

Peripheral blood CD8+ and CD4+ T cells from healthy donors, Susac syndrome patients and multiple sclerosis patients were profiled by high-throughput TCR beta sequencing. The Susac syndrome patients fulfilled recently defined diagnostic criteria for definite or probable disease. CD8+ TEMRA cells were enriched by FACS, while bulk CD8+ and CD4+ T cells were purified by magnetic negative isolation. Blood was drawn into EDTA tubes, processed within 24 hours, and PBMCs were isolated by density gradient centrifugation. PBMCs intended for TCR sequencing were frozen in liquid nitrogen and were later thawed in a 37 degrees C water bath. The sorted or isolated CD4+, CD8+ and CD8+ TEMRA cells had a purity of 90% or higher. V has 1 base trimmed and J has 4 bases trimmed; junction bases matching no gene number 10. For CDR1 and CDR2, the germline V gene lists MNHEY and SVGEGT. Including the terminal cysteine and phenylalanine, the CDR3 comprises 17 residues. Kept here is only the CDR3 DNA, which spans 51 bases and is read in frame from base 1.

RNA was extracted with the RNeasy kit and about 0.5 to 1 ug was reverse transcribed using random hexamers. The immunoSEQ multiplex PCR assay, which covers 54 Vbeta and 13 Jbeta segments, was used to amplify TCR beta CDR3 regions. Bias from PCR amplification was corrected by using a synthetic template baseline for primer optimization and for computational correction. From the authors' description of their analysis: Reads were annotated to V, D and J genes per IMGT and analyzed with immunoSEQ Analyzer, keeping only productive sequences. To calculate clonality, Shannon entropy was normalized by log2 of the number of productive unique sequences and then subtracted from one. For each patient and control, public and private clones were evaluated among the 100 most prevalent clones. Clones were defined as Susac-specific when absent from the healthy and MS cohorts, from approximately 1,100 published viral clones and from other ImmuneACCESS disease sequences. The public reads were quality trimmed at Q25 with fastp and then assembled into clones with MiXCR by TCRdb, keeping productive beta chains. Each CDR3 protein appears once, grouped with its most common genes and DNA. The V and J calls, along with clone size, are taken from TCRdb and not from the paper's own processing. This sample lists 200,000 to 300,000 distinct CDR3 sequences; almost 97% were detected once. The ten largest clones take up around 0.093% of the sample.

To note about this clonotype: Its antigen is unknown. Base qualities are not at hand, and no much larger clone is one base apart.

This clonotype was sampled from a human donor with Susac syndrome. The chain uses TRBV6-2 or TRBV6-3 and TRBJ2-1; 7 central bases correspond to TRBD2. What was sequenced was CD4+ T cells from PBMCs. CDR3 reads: CASSYLTGTTQYNEQFF. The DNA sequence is TGTGCCAGCAGTTACTTGACCGGGACTACTCAATACAATGAGCAGTTCTTC.